A single sample is the source of the 17 T cell receptor beta chains below, sequenced in a study of control samples from healthy donors and cancer patients (dated by TCRdb to the early 2020s). The method behind the library was the immunoSEQ multiplex PCR assay. Here the immuneACCESS table is served through TCRdb, limited to in-frame sequences with V and J called. Missing clones are a known gap in these copies; in checked studies unresolved V genes cover under half, and the rest lacks a known reason. Across this sample there are just over 150,000 clones, with about 93% seen only once. The ten largest clones add up to about 2.4% of the sample. The sample comprised blood. The receptors derive from a man in his fifties or sixties in good health.

The chain has TRBV27 and TRBJ2-7; 12 positions match TRBD1. Losses at the gene ends were 5 bases for V and 4 bases for J; bases not matched to a gene: 9. Germline lookup yields CDR1 MNHEY and CDR2 SMNVEV (reference sequence). This CDR3 spans 16 amino acids. CDR3 region: CASSPLAGQGAYEQYF. The CDR3 bases are TGTGCCAGCAGTCCTCTCGCGGGACAGGGGGCATACGAGCAGTACTTC.

The genes are TRBV28 and TRBJ2-3; 8 positions match TRBD2. Germline trimming cut 5 bases from V and 0 bases from J; bases unmatched to any gene: 13. Per the germline V gene, CDR1 is MDHEN and CDR2 is SYDVKM. This CDR3 contains 18 residues. The CDR3 region has the DNA TGTGCCAGCAGTCCGATGGGGGCGGGAGGCTCTAGCACAGATACGCAGTATTTT. Its protein product is CASSPMGAGGSSTDTQYF.

The chain recombines TRBV28 with TRBJ2-6, with D perhaps being TRBD1 or TRBD2 (5 bases each). The CDR3 extends over 19 amino acids. Trimming pared 3 bases from V and 1 base from J, leaving 19 bases between. Germline-derived CDR1 and CDR2 are MDHEN and SYDVKM. The CDR3 region has the DNA TGTGCCAGCAGTTTGCCCGGGACCTCAAAGACATCTGGGGCCAACGTCCTGACTTTC. Translated: CASSLPGTSKTSGANVLTF.

The V gene is TRBV12-5, the J gene TRBJ2-1; tentatively, D is TRBD2 (6 bases). Looked up from germline, CDR1 is LGHNT and CDR2 is FRNRAP. V lost 6 bases and J lost 0, with 15 bases in between. The CDR3 covers 16 residues. CDR3 nucleotides: TGTGCTAGTGGCCCTCATAGCGGAAGCTCCTACAATGAGCAGTTCTTC. As protein: CASGPHSGSSYNEQFF.

This rearrangement joins TRBV28 to TRBJ1-6; D is unclear. The V gene lost 11 bases and the J gene lost 7 bases, with 15 bases spanning the gap. This CDR3 is 13 amino acids long. CDR1 is MDHEN, CDR2 SYDVKM, per germline. The CDR3 DNA reads as TGTGCCCACAACAGAGTAATCAATTCACCCCTCCACTTT. As protein: CAHNRVINSPLHF.

This rearrangement joins TRBV19 to TRBJ1-5; a weak D match, TRBD1 (6 bases). Germline CDR1 and CDR2: LNHDA and SQIVND (reference sequence). With 10 bases removed from V and 2 bases from J, the gap between germline ends came to 15 bases. The CDR3 has 14 amino acids. CDR3 nucleotide sequence: TGTGCCACAAAGGGGGGGCCGGGCAATCAGCCCCAGCATTTT. As protein: CATKGGPGNQPQHF.

This rearrangement joins TRBV5-6 to TRBJ2-5, with D hard to call. CDR1 and CDR2 (germline): SGHDT, YYEEEE. CDR3 length equals 11 residues. V lost 4 bases and J lost 2, with 3 bases in between. The CDR3 bases are TGTGCCAGCAGCACTCAAGAGACCCAGTACTTC. This translates into CASSTQETQYF.

This chain joins TRBV2 and TRBJ2-3, with 12 positions matching TRBD2. Germline values: CDR1 SNHLY, CDR2 FYNNEI. This CDR3 contains 17 residues. With 0 bases clipped from V and 6 bases from J, the junction kept 7 bases outside the gene matches. The CDR3 bases are TGTGCCAGCAGTGAAGCGGCTAGCGGGAGGGGCCCGGATACGCAGTATTTT. The encoded protein is CASSEAASGRGPDTQYF.

The rearrangement joins TRBV7-9 to TRBJ1-1, with a weak D call TRBD1 (5 bases). The CDR3 extends over 14 amino acids. V was shortened by 1 base and J by 6 bases, with 12 bases between the two germline ends. Germline values: CDR1 SEHNR, CDR2 FQNEAQ (reference sequence). As DNA, the CDR3 is TGTGCCAGCAGCTTAGGGGTCACAGGAGCTGAAGCTTTCTTT. Encoded protein: CASSLGVTGAEAFF.

The chain is built from TRBV19 and TRBJ1-2; a possible D gene is TRBD1 (5 bases). There are 14 residues in the CDR3. V lost 9 bases, J lost 7 bases, and 21 bases lay in between. Per the germline V gene, CDR1 is LNHDA and CDR2 is SQIVND (reference sequence). The DNA for the CDR3 is TGTGCCAGACCCCCTGGGGGGACCGGGACTGGCTACACCTTC. Its translation is CARPPGGTGTGYTF.

The chain couples TRBV5-6 to TRBJ2-7; TRBD1 agrees at 7 bases. Trimming cost V 6 bases and J 3 bases; bases outside gene matches: 9. The germline V gene encodes CDR1 SGHDT and CDR2 YYEEEE. The CDR3 consists of 14 residues. Here the CDR3 reads CASTSTGTYYEQYF. CDR3 DNA: TGTGCCAGCACCTCGACAGGGACCTACTACGAGCAGTACTTC.

V usage is TRBV7-9 and J usage is TRBJ2-1; the match to TRBD1 covers 12 bases. Germline values: CDR1 SEHNR, CDR2 FQNEAQ (reference sequence). The CDR3 runs 17 residues. With V trimmed by 4 bases and J by 10 bases, 14 bases remained unmatched. In DNA form, the CDR3 reads TGTGCCAGCAGCTCTCCAGCACCGGGACAGGGGGCCAGGGAGCAGTTCTTC. Encoded protein: CASSSPAPGQGAREQFF.

The J gene is TRBJ1-3, the V gene TRBV11-3; D not resolved. V lost 4 bases and J 2 bases, leaving 6 bases between the germline ends. In germline, CDR1 is SGHNT, CDR2 YENEEA. CDR3 length equals 13 residues. CDR3 nucleotides: TGTGCCAGCAGCTCCGGGACTGGAAACACCATATATTTT. Encoded protein: CASSSGTGNTIYF.

The chain uses TRBV6-2 or TRBV6-3 and TRBJ2-7; TRBD1 aligns across 7 bases. CDR1 and CDR2 (germline): MNHEY, SVGEGT. CDR3 length equals 15 residues. V was pared by 4 bases and J by 0 bases, with 6 bases of the junction left unmatched. The CDR3 DNA sequence: TGTGCCAGCAGTTTGGGAACAGGGGCCTCCTACGAGCAGTACTTC. As protein: CASSLGTGASYEQYF.

The sample holds one count of this clone. V usage is TRBV3-1 (or the pseudogene TRBV3-2) and J usage is TRBJ2-2; D uncertain. The CDR3 is made up of 17 amino acids. V dropped 1 base and J dropped 3 bases, with 15 bases sitting between them. Germline V gene data show CDR1 as LGHDT and CDR2 as YNNKEL (reference sequence). Here the CDR3 reads CASSQALPGRYTGELFF. The CDR3 bases are TGTGCCAGCAGCCAAGCCCTCCCGGGCCGCTACACCGGGGAGCTGTTTTTT.

This clone appeared once. The chain is built from TRBV5-1 and TRBJ2-7; 8 bases are a match to TRBD1. In germline, CDR1 is SGHRS, CDR2 YFSETQ. Germline trimming cut 0 bases from V and 5 bases from J; bases unmatched to any gene: 7. The CDR3 totals 15 residues. CDR3 bases: TGCGCCAGCAGCTTGGTAGCAGGGGGCTTCGACGAGCAGTACTTC. Translation: CASSLVAGGFDEQYF.

The V gene is TRBV11-2, the J gene TRBJ2-2; D is perhaps TRBD1 (6 bases). The CDR3 covers 14 residues. The germline V gene has CDR1 SGHAT and CDR2 FQNNGV. Trimming removed 1 base from V and 6 bases from J, with 9 bases in between. The CDR3 nucleotides are TGTGCCAGCAGCTTAGTCAGGGGAGCCGGGGAGCTGTTTTTT. Residues: CASSLVRGAGELFF.